The T cell receptor beta chain under discussion was sequenced for a study of blood T cell repertoires in COVID-19. The table lists this clone with a count of one. The CDR3 runs to 13 residues. Germline CDR1 reads LGHNA; CDR2 reads YSLEER. V was shortened by 4 bases and J by 7 bases, with 8 bases between the two germline ends. In the authors' workflow: Estimation of nucleated cell counts relied on the amplification of reference gene primers. Sequencing used immunoSEQ multiplex PCR; TCRdb keeps in-frame clones, though not all of them. For V, J and clone size, that table is used; D and trimming come from the DNA. The data contain more than 100,000 clones, almost 90% of them singletons.

Sequenced material: peripheral blood. The origin of this receptor is a woman aged 55-69 years with COVID-19, enrolled during active disease. This rearrangement joins TRBV4-3 to TRBJ1-6, with a tentative D call TRBD1 (6 bases). The CDR3 nucleotides are TGCGCCAGCAGCCCTCAGGGGAATTCACCCCTCCACTTT. It encodes CASSPQGNSPLHF.